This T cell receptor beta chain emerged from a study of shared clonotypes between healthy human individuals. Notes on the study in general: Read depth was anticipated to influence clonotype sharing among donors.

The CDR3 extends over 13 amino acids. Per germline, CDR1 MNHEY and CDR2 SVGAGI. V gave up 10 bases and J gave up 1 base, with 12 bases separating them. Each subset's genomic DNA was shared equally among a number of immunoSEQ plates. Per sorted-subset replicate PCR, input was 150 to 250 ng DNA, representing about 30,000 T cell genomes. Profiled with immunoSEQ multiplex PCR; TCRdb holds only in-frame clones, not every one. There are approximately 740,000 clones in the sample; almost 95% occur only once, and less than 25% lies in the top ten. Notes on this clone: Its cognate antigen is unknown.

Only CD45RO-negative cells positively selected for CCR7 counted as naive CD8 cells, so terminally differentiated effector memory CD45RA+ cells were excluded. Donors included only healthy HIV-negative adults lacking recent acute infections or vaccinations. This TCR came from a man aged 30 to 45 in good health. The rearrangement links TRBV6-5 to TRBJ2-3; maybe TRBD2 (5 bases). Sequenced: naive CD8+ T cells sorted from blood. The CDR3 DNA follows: TGTGCCACCACCGGGCGGGGCACAGATACGCAGTATTTT. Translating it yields CATTGRGTDTQYF.